This TCR beta chain was profiled in a study of blood T cell repertoires in COVID-19. Study background: PBMCs, B-cell-depleted T cells, or T cells provided the cDNA or gDNA that made up the material.

Original processing methods: Counts of nucleated cells, estimated from reference gene primer amplification, were obtained. Sequencing used immunoSEQ multiplex PCR; TCRdb keeps in-frame clones, though not all of them. For V, J and clone size, that table is used; D and trimming come from the DNA. The table has about 400,000 clones, around 87% seen once; the top ten hold more than 0.85%. This clone was detected only once. Trimming took 3 bases from V and 2 from J; bases not matched to a gene: 12. There are 17 residues in the CDR3. Per the germline V gene, CDR1 is WSHSY and CDR2 is SAAADI. Participant reports of clinical history set cohort assignment.

The gene calls are TRBV10-2 and TRBJ2-7, with 8 bases that match TRBD2. The sequence was collected from a woman aged 25 to 39 with acute COVID-19. Sequenced material: PBMCs or T cells enriched from blood (not recorded which). The CDR3 reads CASSDPGSGEKPYEQYF. In DNA, the CDR3 is TGCGCCAGCAGTGATCCCGGTAGCGGGGAAAAGCCCTACGAGCAGTACTTC.